This T cell receptor beta chain comes out of a study of T cells in Graves' hyperthyroidism and ophthalmopathy. Patients aged 18 to 65 had newly diagnosed hyperthyroidism of under 2 months' duration. Exclusion of patients followed from uncontrolled infection, other autoimmune disease, pregnancy or lactation. Note on this clonotype: As yet, its antigen is unknown. One end of the junction varies from germline; a read error may be responsible.

Study findings and constraints: The majority of expanded thyroid clonotypes above 0.001 also appeared in blood. The model identified upcoming ophthalmopathy a median approximately seven months ahead of onset.

TCR beta CDR3 regions were amplified from RNA. Primed by the HTBI set, a first-round RT-PCR was run on the TCR CDR3. TCRdb analysed the multiplex PCR reads with MiXCR anew, one entry per CDR3 protein. The sample includes about 840,000 distinct CDR3 sequences, 38% of them seen just once. Germline V gene data show CDR1 as SGHTA and CDR2 as FQGTGA. The CDR3 is 14 amino acids. This TCR derives from a man aged 18 to 30 with Graves' hyperthyroidism. The chain recombines TRBV7-3 with TRBJ2-7; D may correspond to TRBD1 or TRBD2 (5 bases each). Sequencing was done on a sample of blood. CDR3 in amino acids: CASIPSGSRDEQYF. CDR3 sequence (DNA): TGTGCCAGCATCCCCTCGGGCAGCAGGGACGAACAGTACTTC.